The 31 T cell receptor beta chains reported below all come from one sample, sequenced in a study of neoadjuvant anti-PD-1 for oral cavity cancer. Repertoires were generated with immunoSEQ multiplex PCR, while TCRdb's copy carries only in-frame clones and drops some. The sample has about 10,000 clones; roughly two thirds are singletons. The sample's time point: after neoadjuvant nivolumab, at surgical resection. Sequencing was performed on PBMCs, taken after nivolumab (anti-PD-1) treatment. The receptors were sampled from a person aged 40 to 85 with oral cavity squamous cell carcinoma.

V and J are TRBV5-4 and TRBJ1-1; a weak D match, TRBD1 (5 bases). CDR1 SGHNT and CDR2 YYREEE come from the germline V gene (reference sequence). The V and J ends lost 1 base and 5 bases respectively, with 15 bases between them. The CDR3 sequence is 15 residues long. As DNA, the CDR3 is TGTGCCAGCAGCTTGAATCGACAGAGTAAGACTGAAGCTTTCTTT. It translates to CASSLNRQSKTEAFF. The complete variable domain, with remaining parts taken from reference TRBV5-4 and TRBJ1-1, reads ETGVTQSPTHLIKTRGQQVTLRCSSQSGHNTVSWYQQALGQGPQFIFQYYREEENGRGNFPPRFSGLQFPNYSSELNVNALELDDSALYLCASSLNRQSKTEAFFGQGTRLTVV.

The chain combines TRBV11-1 with TRBJ2-7, with 8 bases aligning to TRBD1. V lost 1 base to trimming and J lost 4 bases; unmatched junction nucleotides: 6. This CDR3 is built from 15 residues. Germline V CDR1 and CDR2: SGHAT, FQDESV (reference sequence). In DNA, the CDR3 is TGTGCCAGCAGCTTAGAAACGGGACAGGTGTACGAGCAGTACTTC. Translation gives CASSLETGQVYEQYF.

The chain has TRBV23-1 and TRBJ2-5; 9 bases are a match to TRBD2. TRBV23-1 is treated as an ORF (open reading frame) with a function not yet certain. J gave up 2 bases and V 3 bases, and 4 bases lay outside the gene matches. This CDR3 is 15 amino acids long. CDR3 sequence: CASSQTLAGQETQYF. The CDR3 DNA reads TGCGCCAGCAGTCAGACGCTAGCGGGGCAAGAGACCCAGTACTTC.

The J gene is TRBJ1-1, the V gene TRBV7-8, with D possibly matching TRBD1 (5 bases). CDR1 SGHVS and CDR2 FQNEAQ come from the germline V gene. Trimming cost V 0 bases and J 8 bases, with 10 bases left between them. This CDR3 comprises 13 residues. The CDR3 is CASSLARRTEAFF. DNA of the CDR3: TGTGCCAGCAGCTTAGCGCGGAGGACAGAAGCTTTCTTT.

This chain joins TRBV10-2 and TRBJ1-1; D is unclear. Germline assignment: CDR1 WSHSY and CDR2 SAAADI. The CDR3 is 13 residues long. V lost 7 bases and J 0 bases, leaving 9 bases between the germline ends. The CDR3 reads CASTGTLNTEAFF. The CDR3 DNA follows: TGCGCCAGCACTGGCACCTTGAACACTGAAGCTTTCTTT.

J is TRBJ1-3 and V is TRBV6-1, with a possible D match to TRBD1 (5 bases). Deletions cut 11 bases from V and 0 bases from J, with 14 bases between. Germline V lookup: CDR1 MNHNS, CDR2 SASEGT. The CDR3 sequence is 14 residues long. CDR3: CAGGGVTSGNTIYF. The CDR3 coding sequence is TGTGCCGGGGGAGGAGTTACCTCTGGAAACACCATATATTTT.

The V gene is TRBV14, the J gene TRBJ2-2, with 10 bases identical to TRBD2. Trimming at V came to 1 base and at J to 6 bases, leaving 5 bases not matched to a gene. The CDR3 covers 16 residues. The germline CDR1 and CDR2 sequences are SGHDN and FVKESK. As DNA, the CDR3 is TGTGCCAGCAGCCAAGGACTAGCGGGTGTGGCCGGGGAGCTGTTTTTT. Encoded protein: CASSQGLAGVAGELFF. Full variable domain (missing parts from reference TRBV14 and TRBJ2-2): EAGVTQFPSHSVIEKGQTVTLRCDPISGHDNLYWYRRVMGKEIKFLLHFVKESKQDESGMPNNRFLAERTGGTYSTLKVQPAELEDSGVYFCASSQGLAGVAGELFFGEGSRLTVL.

In nucleotides, the CDR3 is TGTGCCAGCAGCTTCGGTGCAGGGTTTAAACAAGAGACCCAGTACTTC. It codes for CASSFGAGFKQETQYF. V usage is TRBV5-8 and J usage is TRBJ2-5, with a tentative D call TRBD1 (5 bases). The germline CDR1 and CDR2 sequences are SGHTS and YDEGEE. The length of the CDR3 is 16 residues. V lost 2 bases to trimming and J lost 2 bases, with 16 bases between them.

This clone showed up just a few times. This chain links TRBV18 with TRBJ1-2, with TRBD1 identical over 8 bases. The CDR3 is 14 amino acids. Trimming took 3 bases from V and 8 from J; bases not matched to a gene: 8. Germline lookup yields CDR1 KGHSH and CDR2 LQKENI. Here the CDR3 reads CASSPDRAQDGYTF. The CDR3 nucleotides are TGTGCCAGCTCACCGGACAGGGCCCAGGACGGCTACACCTTC.

The rearrangement links TRBV30 to TRBJ2-1; perhaps TRBD2 as D (5 bases). Germline V lookup: CDR1 GTSNPN, CDR2 SVGIG (reference sequence). Trimming took 3 bases from V and 9 from J, leaving 18 bases between them. The CDR3 is made up of 14 amino acids. The CDR3 here is CAWSASGSRSEQFF. In DNA form, the CDR3 reads TGTGCCTGGAGCGCAAGCGGATCGAGGAGTGAGCAGTTCTTC. The full variable domain, in which reference TRBV30 and TRBJ2-1 provide the parts outside the CDR3, is SQTIHQWPATLVQPVGSPLSLECTVEGTSNPNLYWYRQAAGRGLQLLFYSVGIGQISSEVPQNLSASRPQDRQFILSSKKLLLSDSGFYLCAWSASGSRSEQFFGPGTRLTVL.

The V call is TRBV6-5, the J call TRBJ1-2, with 7 bases aligning to TRBD1. The germline CDR1 and CDR2 sequences are MNHEY and SVGAGI. After removal of 4 bases from V and 7 bases from J, the junction contained 9 bases not matched to a gene. CDR3 length: 14 residues. CDR3 coding DNA: TGTGCCAGCAGTTTAGTACAGGGGAGGGGTGGCTACACCTTC. It specifies CASSLVQGRGGYTF.

The gene calls are TRBV9 and TRBJ2-7; D not resolved. The CDR3 length is 14 residues. The germline gives CDR1 SGDLS, CDR2 YYNGEE. V lost 2 bases and J 0 bases, leaving 9 bases between the germline ends. This CDR3 reads CASSVVATSYEQYF. The CDR3 DNA sequence: TGTGCCAGCAGCGTGGTTGCTACCTCCTACGAGCAGTACTTC.

This clone occurred a few times. The chain links TRBV30 to TRBJ1-1; D may be TRBD1 (5 bases). The germline V gene has CDR1 GTSNPN and CDR2 SVGIG (reference sequence). The V gene lost 1 base and the J gene lost 4 bases, with 7 bases spanning the gap. This CDR3 has 12 residues. DNA for the CDR3: TGTGCCTGGAGTGGGGGGACCACTGAAGCTTTCTTT. Translating it yields CAWSGGTTEAFF.

The V call is TRBV7-2, the J call TRBJ2-1; D call uncertain. The CDR3 is 11 amino acids. The V end was cut by 5 bases, the J end by 4 bases, with 3 bases between. CDR1 and CDR2 (germline): SGHTA, FQGNSA. The CDR3 spells CASSPYNEQFF. The CDR3 nucleotides read TGTGCCAGCAGCCCGTACAATGAGCAGTTCTTC.

V usage is TRBV6-6 and J usage is TRBJ2-7; tentatively, D is TRBD1 (6 bases). V lost 5 bases and J 3 bases, leaving 11 bases between the germline ends. Germline CDR1 and CDR2: MNHNY and SVGAGI (reference sequence). The CDR3 runs 13 residues. CDR3 DNA: TGTGCCAGCAGTGCCGGGACATTCTACGAGCAGTACTTC. Translating it yields CASSAGTFYEQYF.

This clone was observed a handful of times. The rearrangement links TRBV2 to TRBJ2-2; TRBD2 matches at 7 bases. The CDR3 is 15 residues long. CDR1 is SNHLY and CDR2 is FYNNEI in the germline V gene. Unmatched junction bases numbered 12, after V lost 7 bases and J lost 7 bases. Here the CDR3 reads CASKGPPREDGELFF. CDR3 coding DNA: TGTGCCAGCAAAGGGCCCCCACGGGAGGACGGGGAGCTGTTTTTT.

This clone was seen only a few times. This chain joins TRBV19 and TRBJ2-1, with TRBD2 matching 11 bases. CDR3 length: 17 amino acids. Germline CDR1 reads LNHDA; CDR2 reads SQIVND (reference sequence). J gave up 8 bases and V 3 bases, and 12 bases lay outside the gene matches. The CDR3 here is CASSMGSLAGGLDEQFF. The CDR3 DNA sequence: TGTGCCAGTAGTATGGGATCCCTAGCGGGAGGATTGGATGAGCAGTTCTTC.

V usage is TRBV6-4 and J usage is TRBJ2-2, with D uncertain. Germline V gene data show CDR1 as MRHNA and CDR2 as SNTAGT. The CDR3 has 13 residues. Trimming pared 6 bases from V and 8 bases from J, leaving 13 bases between. The CDR3 region has the DNA TGTGCCAGCAGACAAGAGACCTTTGGGGAGCTGTTTTTT. Its protein is CASRQETFGELFF.

The V gene is TRBV27, the J gene TRBJ1-2; 8 positions match TRBD1. The CDR3 is 14 amino acids. Unmatched junction bases numbered 8, after V lost 5 bases and J lost 6 bases. CDR1 and CDR2 from the germline V gene are MNHEY and SMNVEV (reference sequence). CDR3 sequence: CASSHPGRGHGYTF. As DNA, the CDR3 is TGTGCCAGCAGTCACCCCGGCAGGGGGCATGGCTACACCTTC.

The rearrangement uses TRBV5-1 and TRBJ2-6, with 7 nucleotides matching TRBD1. Germline V CDR1 and CDR2: SGHRS, YFSETQ. The CDR3 runs 19 residues. V was clipped by 3 bases and J by 1 base; unmatched bases: 13. The CDR3 loop is CASSSLPTGLGSGANVLTF. The CDR3 region has the DNA TGCGCCAGCAGCTCCCTCCCGACAGGGCTGGGGTCTGGGGCCAACGTCCTGACTTTC.

The chain couples TRBV7-9 to TRBJ2-1; 11 bases fit TRBD2. The trim removed 3 bases at V and 7 bases at J, leaving 14 bases unmatched. This CDR3 has 18 amino acids. Germline V gives CDR1 SEHNR, CDR2 FQNEAQ (reference sequence). The CDR3 bases are TGTGCCAGCAGCTTCGGGATAGCGGGAGGGCCAGCGATAAATGAGCAGTTCTTC. Translated, it gives CASSFGIAGGPAINEQFF.

The V and J genes are TRBV11-2 and TRBJ1-2; 8 bases are a match to TRBD1. The CDR3 covers 15 residues. The junction had 5 bases not matched to a gene; V was cut back by 1 base and J by 4 bases. Per the germline V gene, CDR1 is SGHAT and CDR2 is FQNNGV. The CDR3 DNA reads TGTGCCAGCAGCTTAGTCCTCGGACAGGGCTATGGCTACACCTTC. Encoded protein: CASSLVLGQGYGYTF.

This chain links TRBV5-4 with TRBJ2-3; 11 positions agree with TRBD2. J was trimmed by 3 bases and V by 2 bases; bases with no gene match: 11. Germline-derived CDR1 and CDR2 are SGHNT and YYREEE (reference sequence). The CDR3 loop spans 18 amino acids. CDR3 DNA sequence: TGTGCCAGCAGCTTCTTATCTAGCGGGAGGTCGGGGACAGATACGCAGTATTTT. It encodes CASSFLSSGRSGTDTQYF.

This rearrangement joins TRBV5-1 to TRBJ2-5, with D perhaps being TRBD1 or TRBD2 (6 bases each). The CDR3 length is 15 residues. With 3 bases removed from V and 5 bases from J, the gap between germline ends came to 17 bases. Per germline, CDR1 SGHRS and CDR2 YFSETQ. The CDR3 spells CASSYQGRPRETQYF. The CDR3 DNA sequence: TGCGCCAGCAGCTACCAGGGGAGGCCTCGGGAGACCCAGTACTTC.

There are a few counts of this clone. This CDR3 reads CASSLGQLNEQFF. The CDR3 coding sequence is TGTGCCAGCAGCCTGGGGCAGCTAAATGAGCAGTTCTTC. The chain has TRBV27 and TRBJ2-1, with TRBD1 as a possible D gene (5 bases). Germline V gene sequence: CDR1 MNHEY, CDR2 SMNVEV (reference sequence). The V gene lost 6 bases and the J gene lost 7 bases, with 13 bases spanning the gap. The CDR3 covers 13 residues.

The chain couples TRBV19 to TRBJ1-2, with D uncertain. The V gene's germline CDR1 is LNHDA and CDR2 SQIVND (reference sequence). The CDR3 contains 14 residues. The V end was cut by 5 bases, the J end by 4 bases, with 14 bases between. CDR3 protein: CASSYPGGVYGYTF. DNA for the CDR3: TGTGCCAGTAGTTACCCGGGCGGGGTCTATGGCTACACCTTC.

The chain couples TRBV5-4 to TRBJ2-5, with D perhaps matching TRBD2 (7 bases). The CDR3 extends over 13 amino acids. Germline lookup yields CDR1 SGHNT and CDR2 YYREEE (reference sequence). V lost 3 bases, J lost 7 bases, and 13 bases lay in between. The CDR3 DNA is TGTGCCAGCAGCTCCCCAGGGGAGGGGACCCAGTACTTC. Amino acid sequence: CASSSPGEGTQYF.

The chain carries TRBV10-3 and TRBJ2-4; no reliable D call. Per germline, CDR1 ENHRY and CDR2 SYGVKD. With 5 bases removed from V and 4 bases from J, the gap between germline ends came to 3 bases. This CDR3 spans 11 amino acids. CDR3 loop: CAISQKNIQYF. CDR3 DNA: TGTGCCATCAGTCAAAAAAACATTCAGTACTTC.

The rearrangement uses TRBV19 and TRBJ1-1; TRBD1 agrees at 7 bases. CDR3 length: 15 residues. Germline CDR1 is LNHDA and CDR2 is SQIVND (reference sequence). V was clipped by 6 bases and J by 1 base; unmatched bases: 8. The CDR3, as DNA: TGTGCCAGTAGCACCCGACAGGGAGGGAACACTGAAGCTTTCTTT. This encodes CASSTRQGGNTEAFF.

This chain links TRBV7-9 with TRBJ2-7; D not resolved. The germline gives CDR1 SEHNR, CDR2 FQNEAQ (reference sequence). This CDR3 has 12 residues. Between the trimmed V and J ends, which lost 1 base and 2 bases, there was a span of 3 bases. Here the CDR3 DNA reads TGTGCCAGCAGCTTAGATACCTACGAGCAGTACTTC. Protein: CASSLDTYEQYF.

This chain joins TRBV2 and TRBJ1-1, with D unclear. Germline V CDR1 and CDR2: SNHLY, FYNNEI. V lost 6 bases and J 3 bases, leaving 14 bases between the germline ends. This CDR3 contains 14 residues. Here the CDR3 DNA reads TGTGCCAGCAGGACTTGGGGTTTTGACACTGAAGCTTTCTTT. Encoded protein: CASRTWGFDTEAFF.